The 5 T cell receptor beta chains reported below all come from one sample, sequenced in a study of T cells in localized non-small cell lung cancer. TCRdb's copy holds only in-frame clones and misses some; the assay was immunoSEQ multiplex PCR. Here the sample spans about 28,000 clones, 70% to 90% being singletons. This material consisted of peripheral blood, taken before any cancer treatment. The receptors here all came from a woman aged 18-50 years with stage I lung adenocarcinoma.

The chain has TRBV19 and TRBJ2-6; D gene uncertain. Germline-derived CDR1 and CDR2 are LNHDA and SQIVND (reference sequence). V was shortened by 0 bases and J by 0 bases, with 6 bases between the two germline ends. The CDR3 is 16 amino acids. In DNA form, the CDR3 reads TGTGCCAGTAGTATAGACGAGTCCTCTGGGGCCAACGTCCTGACTTTC. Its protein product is CASSIDESSGANVLTF.

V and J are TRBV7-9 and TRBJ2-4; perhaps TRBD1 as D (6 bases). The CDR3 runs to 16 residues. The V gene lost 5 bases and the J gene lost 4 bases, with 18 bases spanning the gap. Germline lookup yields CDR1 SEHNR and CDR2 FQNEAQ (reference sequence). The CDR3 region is CASSLLSGGLKNIQYF. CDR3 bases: TGTGCCAGCAGCCTCCTTTCTGGGGGCTTAAAAAACATTCAGTACTTC.

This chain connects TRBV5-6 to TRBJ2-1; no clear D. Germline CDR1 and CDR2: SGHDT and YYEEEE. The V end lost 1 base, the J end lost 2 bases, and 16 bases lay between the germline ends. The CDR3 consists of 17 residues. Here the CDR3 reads CASSLTSAEGPYNEQFF. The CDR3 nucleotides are TGTGCCAGCAGCTTGACCTCGGCCGAAGGCCCCTACAATGAGCAGTTCTTC.

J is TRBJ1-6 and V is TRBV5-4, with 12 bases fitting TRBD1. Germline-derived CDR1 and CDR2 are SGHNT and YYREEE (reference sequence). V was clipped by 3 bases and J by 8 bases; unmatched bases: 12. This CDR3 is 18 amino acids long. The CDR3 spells CASSSILSGQGADSPLHF. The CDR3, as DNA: TGTGCCAGCAGCTCAATCCTTTCGGGACAGGGGGCGGATTCACCCCTCCACTTT. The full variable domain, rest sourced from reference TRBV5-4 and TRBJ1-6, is ETGVTQSPTHLIKTRGQQVTLRCSSQSGHNTVSWYQQALGQGPQFIFQYYREEENGRGNFPPRFSGLQFPNYSSELNVNALELDDSALYLCASSSILSGQGADSPLHFGNGTRLTVT.

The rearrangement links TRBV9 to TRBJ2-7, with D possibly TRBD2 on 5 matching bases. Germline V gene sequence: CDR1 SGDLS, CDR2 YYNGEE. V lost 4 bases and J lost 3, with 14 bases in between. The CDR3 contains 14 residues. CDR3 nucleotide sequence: TGTGCCAGCAGCCCCTCGTGGAGCGGCTACGAGCAGTACTTC. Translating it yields CASSPSWSGYEQYF.